The clone carrying this T cell receptor beta chain was counted only a few times. Its cognate antigen is unknown. The sample belongs to a study of cytotoxic CD8 clonotypes in ibrutinib-treated CLL. The CDR3 length is 14 residues. Germline-derived CDR1 and CDR2 are GTSNPN and SVGIG (reference sequence). Trimming stripped 0 bases from V and 7 bases from J, with 15 bases between. The data were produced by immunoSEQ multiplex PCR, yet TCRdb's version contains in-frame clones alone and is incomplete. The sample lists hundreds of thousands of clones, just under 80% occurring once. Study observations and caveats: Clonality (at baseline) was higher than in age-matched healthy donors and tracked circulating CD8+ T-cell counts. Sampling times, which were not matched between the groups, differed between sustained-remission patients and progressing patients.

V is TRBV30 and J is TRBJ1-1; TRBD1 is a possible D gene (5 bases). The sequence derives from a human donor with chronic lymphocytic leukemia. Material: PBMCs, obtained before ibrutinib treatment. CDR3 in DNA: TGTGCCTGGAGTGTAGACAGACTCCATGGTGAAGCTTTCTTT. Its protein product is CAWSVDRLHGEAFF.